This passage covers 20 T cell receptor beta chains from one sample sequenced in a study of shared clonotypes between healthy human individuals. Assay: immunoSEQ multiplex PCR; the TCRdb copy retains only in-frame clones and omits some. The table lists about 2,100,000 clones, just over 90% of them singletons. CD45RO-negative cells were positively selected for CCR7, leaving out terminally differentiated effector memory CD45RA+ cells. The sequencing sample was made of naive CD8+ T cells from PBMCs. These receptors were collected from a young man in good health. Some clones in this sample may be carry-over from other donors' samples.

As regards this clone: Distinct nucleotide sequences in the sample also encode this CDR3. The chain couples TRBV27 to TRBJ1-2; no firm D call. This CDR3 spans 14 amino acids. Germline-derived CDR1 and CDR2 are MNHEY and SMNVEV (reference sequence). Trimming pared 0 bases from V and 4 bases from J, leaving 9 bases between. The CDR3 protein is CASSLSGGPYGYTF. For the CDR3, the DNA is TGTGCCAGCAGTTTATCGGGCGGCCCCTATGGCTACACCTTC.

Remarks on this clone: This sample also contains other DNA sequences that code for the same CDR3. The chain employs TRBV11-2 and TRBJ1-1; 8 bases are a match to TRBD1. The germline V gene has CDR1 SGHAT and CDR2 FQNNGV. There are 15 residues in the CDR3. V lost 5 bases to trimming and J lost 3 bases; unmatched junction nucleotides: 8. The CDR3 bases are TGTGCCAGCAGCAGTAGACAGGGGTGGGACACTGAAGCTTTCTTT. Amino acids: CASSSRQGWDTEAFF.

About this clone itself: This sample also contains other DNA sequences that code for the same CDR3. The chain couples TRBV7-8 to TRBJ1-2, with 7 bases fitting TRBD1. In germline, CDR1 is SGHVS, CDR2 FQNEAQ. CDR3 size: 14 residues. V lost 3 bases, J lost 2 bases, and 3 bases stayed unmatched. CDR3 DNA: TGTGCCAGCAGCTTGGCCAGGGGGAACTATGGCTACACCTTC. Translating it yields CASSLARGNYGYTF.

This CDR3 is CASSYPLTEAFF. The DNA for the CDR3 is TGTGCCAGCAGTTACCCCCTCACTGAAGCTTTCTTT. The chain is built from TRBV6-5 and TRBJ1-1; no clear D gene. The CDR3 length is 12 residues. Trimming removed 2 bases at V and 4 bases at J, with 5 bases between. Germline assignment: CDR1 MNHEY and CDR2 SVGAGI.

CDR3 sequence (DNA): TGTGCCAGCAGCGTAGGATTTACACTGCAAGAGACCCAGTACTTC. Translating gives CASSVGFTLQETQYF. The chain joins TRBV9 to TRBJ2-5; D remains ambiguous. The length of the CDR3 is 15 residues. Deletions cut 0 bases from V and 2 bases from J, with 11 bases between. Germline V gives CDR1 SGDLS, CDR2 YYNGEE.

This chain links TRBV10-3 with TRBJ2-7; D unclear. V shed 2 bases and J shed 5 bases, with 13 bases lying between them. Germline lookup yields CDR1 ENHRY and CDR2 SYGVKD. The CDR3 has 14 amino acids. In DNA form, the CDR3 reads TGTGCCATCAGTGAGGGCATAGGGCTCCACGAGCAGTACTTC. Its translation is CAISEGIGLHEQYF.

The J gene is TRBJ2-1, the V gene TRBV6-6, with 8 bases that match TRBD1. The CDR3 runs to 14 residues. Losses at the gene ends were 6 bases for V and 5 bases for J; bases not matched to a gene: 6. Germline values: CDR1 MNHNY, CDR2 SVGAGI (reference sequence). The CDR3 DNA follows: TGTGCCAGCAGGGAAACAGGGGGGAACAATGAGCAGTTCTTC. It is translated as CASRETGGNNEQFF.

The chain employs TRBV5-1 and TRBJ2-1; a weak D match, TRBD2 (6 bases). V was clipped by 0 bases and J by 0 bases, with 13 bases between them. This CDR3 region has 17 residues. Germline V gene sequence: CDR1 SGHRS, CDR2 YFSETQ. CDR3 residues: CASSLEGLTTSYNEQFF. CDR3 coding DNA: TGCGCCAGCAGCTTGGAGGGACTTACGACCTCCTACAATGAGCAGTTCTTC.

The V call is TRBV7-9, the J call TRBJ2-5; no reliable D call. Germline V gives CDR1 SEHNR, CDR2 FQNEAQ (reference sequence). The CDR3 consists of 14 residues. With 0 bases removed from V and 4 bases from J, the gap between germline ends came to 9 bases. This chain's CDR3 is CASSLAERLETQYF. The CDR3 DNA reads TGTGCCAGCAGCTTAGCGGAAAGGTTAGAGACCCAGTACTTC.

The rearrangement joins TRBV19 to TRBJ2-3; no firm D call. Trimming cost V 0 bases and J 1 base, with 8 bases left between them. From germline, CDR1 is LNHDA and CDR2 SQIVND (reference sequence). This CDR3 is built from 15 residues. This CDR3 reads CASSIDLWGTDTQYF. The CDR3 DNA follows: TGTGCCAGTAGTATAGATCTCTGGGGCACAGATACGCAGTATTTT.

This clone was seen a few times. The same CDR3 is also encoded by other DNA sequences in this sample. This chain links TRBV7-9 with TRBJ2-2; D may be TRBD2 (6 bases). The germline V and J ends were trimmed by 4 bases and 2 bases, with 11 bases remaining between them. The CDR3 loop spans 15 amino acids. Germline-derived CDR1 and CDR2 are SEHNR and FQNEAQ (reference sequence). CDR3 loop: CASSSRDSNTGELFF. The CDR3 DNA sequence: TGTGCCAGCAGCTCCCGGGACTCAAACACCGGGGAGCTGTTTTTT.

J is TRBJ2-5 and V is TRBV2, with TRBD2 identical over 12 bases. In germline, CDR1 is SNHLY, CDR2 FYNNEI. The CDR3 covers 18 residues. Trimming cost V 4 bases and J 2 bases; bases outside gene matches: 11. The CDR3 here is CASSGTSGTQLWQETQYF. The CDR3 region has the DNA TGTGCCAGCAGTGGGACTAGCGGGACCCAATTATGGCAAGAGACCCAGTACTTC.

The rearrangement links TRBV9 to TRBJ1-1, with D tentatively TRBD1 (6 bases). Germline V gene lookup returns CDR1 SGDLS and CDR2 YYNGEE. Trimming shortened V by 3 bases and J by 5 bases, and 20 bases separated the two germline ends. This CDR3 is built from 16 residues. The CDR3 DNA reads as TGTGCCAGCAGCGAGGTTCCCGGGTGGGGGCGGACTGAAGCTTTCTTT. This translates into CASSEVPGWGRTEAFF.

About this clone itself: A much larger clone differs from this one at a single base, so this may be a read error. This CDR3 is also generated by other DNA sequences in the sample. The chain joins TRBV27 to TRBJ1-5, with TRBD1 matching 8 bases. The CDR3 totals 14 residues. Germline values: CDR1 MNHEY, CDR2 SMNVEV (reference sequence). Trimming at V came to 3 bases and at J to 2 bases, leaving 0 bases not matched to a gene. DNA for the CDR3: TGTGCCAGCAGTTTGACAGGGGGCAATCAGCCCCAGCATTTT. Its translation is CASSLTGGNQPQHF.

V usage is TRBV27 and J usage is TRBJ1-1; 9 bases line up with TRBD1. The V gene's germline CDR1 is MNHEY and CDR2 SMNVEV (reference sequence). V was pared by 3 bases and J by 3 bases, with 8 bases of the junction left unmatched. This CDR3 is built from 16 residues. The CDR3 coding sequence is TGTGCCAGCAGTTTCGTTGGGACAGGGCGGGACACTGAAGCTTTCTTT. It is translated as CASSFVGTGRDTEAFF.

This clone was seen once. The CDR3 here is CASSYLGQNTYNEQFF. As DNA, the CDR3 is TGTGCCAGCAGCTATCTTGGACAGAACACCTACAATGAGCAGTTCTTC. The V call is TRBV28, the J call TRBJ2-1; tentatively, D is TRBD1 (6 bases). The CDR3 length is 16 residues. Germline CDR1 reads MDHEN; CDR2 reads SYDVKM. Trimming took 6 bases from V and 2 from J, leaving 17 bases between them.

The chain has TRBV6-6 and TRBJ2-2; 8 positions match TRBD2. This CDR3 is 15 amino acids long. After removal of 4 bases from V and 7 bases from J, the junction contained 8 bases not matched to a gene. From germline, CDR1 is MNHNY and CDR2 SVGAGI (reference sequence). The CDR3: CASSSSLADVGELFF. As DNA, the CDR3 is TGTGCCAGCAGTTCCTCACTAGCGGATGTCGGGGAGCTGTTTTTT.

The V and J genes are TRBV7-8 and TRBJ1-2; D perhaps matches TRBD1 (5 bases). Trimming took 2 bases from V and 6 from J, leaving 16 bases between them. From germline, CDR1 is SGHVS and CDR2 FQNEAQ. The CDR3 runs to 15 residues. For the CDR3, the DNA is TGTGCCAGCAGCTTAAATCAGGGCAGGATGGATGGCTACACCTTC. Translating it yields CASSLNQGRMDGYTF.

The chain uses TRBV20-1 and TRBJ2-7; weak D call: TRBD2 (5 bases). V was trimmed by 4 bases and J by 6 bases, leaving 10 bases between them. This CDR3 spans 11 amino acids. Germline lookup yields CDR1 DFQATT and CDR2 SNEGSKA (reference sequence). The CDR3 here is CSAKGGSEQYF. In nucleotides, the CDR3 is TGCAGTGCTAAAGGTGGGAGCGAGCAGTACTTC.

The chain carries TRBV7-9 and TRBJ2-5, with 8 bases that match TRBD2. The CDR3 is 12 amino acids. V lost 10 bases to trimming and J lost 6 bases; unmatched junction nucleotides: 7. Germline values: CDR1 SEHNR, CDR2 FQNEAQ (reference sequence). The CDR3 DNA follows: TGTGCCACCTCGGGGGGGGTCAAGACCCAGTACTTC. Translated: CATSGGVKTQYF.